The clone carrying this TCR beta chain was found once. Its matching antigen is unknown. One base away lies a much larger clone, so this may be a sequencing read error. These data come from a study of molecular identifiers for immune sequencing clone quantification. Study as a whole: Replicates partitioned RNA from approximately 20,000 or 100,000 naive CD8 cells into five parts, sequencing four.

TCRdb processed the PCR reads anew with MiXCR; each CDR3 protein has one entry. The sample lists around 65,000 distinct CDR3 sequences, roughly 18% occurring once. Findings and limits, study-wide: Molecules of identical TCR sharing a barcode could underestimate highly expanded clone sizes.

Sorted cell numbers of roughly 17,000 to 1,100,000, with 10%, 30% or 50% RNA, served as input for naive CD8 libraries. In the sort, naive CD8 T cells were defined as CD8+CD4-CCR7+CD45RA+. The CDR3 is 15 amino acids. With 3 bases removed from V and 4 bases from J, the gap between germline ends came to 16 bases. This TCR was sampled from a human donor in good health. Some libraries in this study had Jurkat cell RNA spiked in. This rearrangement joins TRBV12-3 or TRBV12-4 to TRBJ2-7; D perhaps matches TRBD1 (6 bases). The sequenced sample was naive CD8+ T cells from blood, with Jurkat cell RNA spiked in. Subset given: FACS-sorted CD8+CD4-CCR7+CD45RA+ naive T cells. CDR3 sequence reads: CASSFPQGWRYEQYF. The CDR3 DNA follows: TGTGCCAGCAGTTTTCCTCAGGGGTGGAGATACGAGCAGTACTTC.